A single T cell receptor (beta chain) is shown here with its context. The table lists this clonotype with a count of one. It lacks a known antigen. The record has no base qualities; no much larger clone is one base away. The library was obtained by PCR. Instrument on record: Illumina HiSeq 2500. Unique molecular identifiers were incorporated into TCR beta cDNA libraries to reduce PCR and sequencing biases. Every 1 to 10 million input T cells yielded approximately 500,000 cDNA molecules, meaning each molecule approximated one T cell. The patient libraries were prepared and sequenced with the same protocol used for the earlier healthy control dataset. Samples belonging to the same batch were prepared together, multiplexed and sequenced on a shared HiSeq lane. As for the original processing: MIGEC was used to process the raw barcoded reads, and molecular identifier groups with only a single read were discarded before consensus assembly and CDR3 extraction. Clonotype tables were post-analysed with VDJtools, and diversity was normalized by down-sampling all datasets to the smallest sample size. To correct batch-related cross-sample contamination, repertoire overlap clustering matched CDR3 amino acid sequences but not nucleotide sequences. Using fastp trimming at Q25 and MiXCR clonotype assembly, TCRdb reanalyzed the public sequencing data and kept in-frame beta chains. Here each entry gathers all rows of one CDR3 protein and keeps the most common genes and DNA. V and J calls and clone size were set by TCRdb, not the authors. This sample comprises 820,000 or so distinct CDR3 sequences, roughly half of them detected only once. Jointly, the top ten make up about 4.5% of the sample.

This sample was included in a study of post-analysis software for immune sequencing data (dated by TCRdb to between 2014 and 2017). Broadly, across the study: Recorded disease courses included relapsing-remitting, secondary progressive and progressive-relapsing multiple sclerosis, with some patients lacking subtype annotation. A subset of samples was prepared in parallel using single-end sample barcoding, then pooled and co-amplified after Illumina adapter ligation. The patient repertoires were set against 11 previously published healthy control repertoires from donors whose ages ranged from roughly 6 to 27 years. Beyond this particular receptor, the publication reports: Several TRBV segments, including TRBV5-6, TRBV5-1 and TRBV20-1, were significantly more frequent in patients than controls. The control group was slightly older than the multiple sclerosis patient group. Compared with controls, multiple sclerosis patients had significantly lower normalized Chao1 diversity, a finding suggesting substantial peripheral T-cell clonal expansion. Strong co-clustering of samples prepared in the same batch was shown by direct clustering with F measure, prompting a batch-effect correction.

V was cut back by 3 bases and J by 0 bases, leaving a gap of 12 bases between them. The CDR3 contains 14 residues, cysteine and phenylalanine counted. Solely the CDR3 DNA is kept, with 42 bases framed from the first base. CDR1 and CDR2 were assigned from the germline V gene (reference sequence) as DFQATT and SNEGSKA. To demonstrate the VDJtools post-analysis software, TCR beta repertoires were profiled from the peripheral blood of 10 to 15 young patients with multiple sclerosis. Multiple sclerosis patients were children and adolescents aged 6 to 15 years. This clonotype was obtained from a girl between 5 and 17 years old with multiple sclerosis. The chain uses TRBV20-1 and TRBJ2-7; too little of a D gene remains to name it. Sequencing used blood. The CDR3 corresponds to CSASGFQSSYEQYF. The DNA is TGCAGTGCTAGCGGGTTTCAGAGCTCCTACGAGCAGTACTTC.